The next 16 T cell receptor beta chains were all read from a single sample in a study of radiotherapy plus CTLA-4 blockade in lung cancer. The protocol was immunoSEQ multiplex PCR, while the TCRdb copy is restricted to in-frame clones and leaves out a portion. This table holds around 70,000 clones, around 76% found once. The sequences come from peripheral blood, collected from a patient treated with radiotherapy plus ipilimumab. These receptors were collected from a human donor with non-small cell lung cancer whose response to radiotherapy plus ipilimumab could not be evaluated. Some clones in this sample may be carry-over from other donors' samples.

The table lists this clone with a count of one. The chain employs TRBV29-1 and TRBJ1-2; no firm D call. Trimming pared 3 bases from V and 8 bases from J, leaving 13 bases between. Germline loops: CDR1 SQVTM, CDR2 ANQGSEA. The CDR3 sequence is 12 residues long. The CDR3 sequence: CSVDSGKGGYTF. The DNA of the CDR3 is TGCAGCGTTGATTCGGGGAAGGGAGGCTACACCTTC.

The rearrangement links TRBV5-1 to TRBJ2-2; D is undetermined. V lost 1 base to trimming and J lost 5 bases, with 12 bases between them. Germline CDR1 is SGHRS and CDR2 is YFSETQ. The CDR3 is 15 amino acids. The CDR3 sequence: CASSLSPAGTGELFF. The CDR3 nucleotides are TGCGCCAGCAGCTTGTCGCCGGCAGGTACCGGGGAGCTGTTTTTT.

The CDR3 region is CASSLRGGLAYNEQFF. As DNA, the CDR3 is TGTGCCAGCAGCCTTCGGGGGGGCCTGGCCTACAATGAGCAGTTCTTC. The chain couples TRBV7-9 to TRBJ2-1; 8 nucleotides agree with TRBD2. CDR3 length: 16 amino acids. Trimming removed 5 bases from V and 2 bases from J; junction bases left unmatched: 8. Germline CDR1 is SEHNR and CDR2 is FQNEAQ (reference sequence). Filled out from reference TRBV7-9 and TRBJ2-1, the complete variable domain reads DTGVSQNPRHKITKRGQNVTFRCDPISEHNRLYWYRQTLGQGPEFLTYFQNEAQLEKSRLLSDRFSAERPKGSFSTLEIQRTEQGDSAMYLCASSLRGGLAYNEQFFGPGTRLTVL.

This clone was seen a few times. The V gene is TRBV4-3, the J gene TRBJ1-2; 7 positions agree with TRBD1. The CDR3 covers 15 residues. The V segment lost 1 base and the J segment 0 bases; nucleotides outside the gene matches: 2. CDR1 LGHNA and CDR2 YSLEER come from the germline V gene. CDR3 nucleotide sequence: TGCGCCAGCAGCCAAGGAGGGGGCGCTAACTATGGCTACACCTTC. Translation: CASSQGGGANYGYTF.

The chain is built from TRBV2 and TRBJ2-1, with TRBD2 matching 10 bases. Germline lookup yields CDR1 SNHLY and CDR2 FYNNEI. The CDR3 is 15 amino acids. The trim removed 5 bases at V and 10 bases at J, leaving 11 bases unmatched. The DNA of the CDR3 is TGTGCCAGCAGTACCCTAGCGGGGGCGAGGGGCGAGCAGTTCTTC. This codes for CASSTLAGARGEQFF.

The chain joins TRBV19 to TRBJ1-1; 7 bases are a match to TRBD1. V dropped 4 bases and J dropped 1; count of bases not matched to a gene: 3. Germline V gene sequence: CDR1 LNHDA, CDR2 SQIVND (reference sequence). The CDR3 consists of 14 residues. The chain's CDR3 is CASSKDRRNTEAFF. The CDR3 nucleotides are TGTGCCAGTAGTAAGGACAGGAGGAACACTGAAGCTTTCTTT. Together with reference TRBV19 and TRBJ1-1, the CDR3 gives the full variable domain: DGGITQSPKYLFRKEGQNVTLSCEQNLNHDAMYWYRQDPGQGLRLIYYSQIVNDFQKGDIAEGYSVSREKKESFPLTVTSAQKNPTAFYLCASSKDRRNTEAFFGQGTRLTVV.

The chain combines TRBV27 with TRBJ2-5; D remains ambiguous. The CDR3 extends over 15 amino acids. Germline loops: CDR1 MNHEY, CDR2 SMNVEV (reference sequence). V gave up 0 bases and J gave up 7 bases, with 15 bases separating them. The CDR3 bases are TGTGCCAGCAGTTTATCACCCGACCCCGCAGGGACCCAGTACTTC. Protein product: CASSLSPDPAGTQYF.

This clone was detected once. The chain links TRBV11-1 to TRBJ2-1, with a possible D match to TRBD1 (5 bases). Looked up from germline, CDR1 is SGHAT and CDR2 is FQDESV (reference sequence). The V end lost 1 base, the J end lost 9 bases, and 19 bases lay between the germline ends. There are 16 residues in the CDR3. The CDR3 nucleotides read TGTGCCAGCAGCTTAGATGGGCAGGGAATGGTTGCTGAGCAGTTCTTC. Encoded protein: CASSLDGQGMVAEQFF.

As regards this clone: The junction shows a germline mismatch at one end, possibly a read error. V gene TRBV7-7 combines with J gene TRBJ2-2; D perhaps matches TRBD1 (7 bases). CDR3 size: 16 residues. Germline CDR1 is SSHAT and CDR2 is FNYEAQ (reference sequence). CDR3 sequence (DNA): TGTGCTAGCAGCTTAGGAGGGGGCGCGTACACCGGGGAGCTGTTTTTT. Translating gives CASSLGGGAYTGELFF.

The chain combines TRBV7-9 with TRBJ1-3; D is undetermined. Trimming cost V 5 bases and J 7 bases, with 12 bases left between them. Germline V gene data show CDR1 as SEHNR and CDR2 as FQNEAQ (reference sequence). The CDR3 has 13 amino acids. CDR3 region: CASSATYPNTIYF. For the CDR3, the DNA is TGTGCCAGCAGCGCCACTTATCCTAACACCATATATTTT. The full variable domain, completed using reference TRBV7-9 and TRBJ1-3, is DTGVSQNPRHKITKRGQNVTFRCDPISEHNRLYWYRQTLGQGPEFLTYFQNEAQLEKSRLLSDRFSAERPKGSFSTLEIQRTEQGDSAMYLCASSATYPNTIYFGEGSWLTVV.

J is TRBJ2-5 and V is TRBV7-9; TRBD1 is a possible D gene (6 bases). The DNA end is more similar to TRBJ2-7, so the J call may be wrong. Germline CDR1 and CDR2: SEHNR and FQNEAQ (reference sequence). The CDR3 loop spans 15 amino acids. DNA for the CDR3: TGTGCCAGCAGCTTACGAACAGGGTCTACCTACGAGCAGTACTTC. Its translation is CASSLRTGSTYEQYF.

The chain is built from TRBV11-2 and TRBJ1-4, with 7 nucleotides matching TRBD1. Germline CDR1 and CDR2: SGHAT and FQNNGV. With 5 bases clipped from V and 8 bases from J, the junction kept 5 bases outside the gene matches. CDR3 length: 13 residues. Here the CDR3 reads CASSRDSLEKLFF. The CDR3 nucleotides are TGTGCCAGCAGCAGGGACAGCTTAGAAAAACTGTTTTTT.

The V call is TRBV6-6, the J call TRBJ2-7; the match to TRBD2 covers 11 bases. This CDR3 comprises 16 residues. The trim removed 6 bases at V and 3 bases at J, leaving 10 bases unmatched. The V gene's germline CDR1 is MNHNY and CDR2 SVGAGI (reference sequence). DNA for the CDR3: TGTGCCAGCAGGCTAGGGGGTAGCGGGGGGGGCTACGAGCAGTACTTC. Amino acid sequence: CASRLGGSGGGYEQYF.

The chain uses TRBV5-6 and TRBJ2-3; possibly TRBD2 for D (6 bases). Germline V gene sequence: CDR1 SGHDT, CDR2 YYEEEE. Trimming removed 0 bases at V and 5 bases at J, with 16 bases between. CDR3 length equals 16 residues. The CDR3 sequence: CASSLAGRWVGDTQYF. As DNA, the CDR3 is TGTGCCAGCAGCTTGGCGGGGAGGTGGGTTGGAGATACGCAGTATTTT. The complete variable domain, with remaining parts taken from reference TRBV5-6 and TRBJ2-3, reads DAGVTQSPTHLIKTRGQQVTLRCSPKSGHDTVSWYQQALGQGPQFIFQYYEEEERQRGNFPDRFSGHQFPNYSSELNVNALLLGDSALYLCASSLAGRWVGDTQYFGPGTRLTVL.

This clone appeared a single time. This chain uses TRBV5-1 with TRBJ2-1; 7 nucleotides align to TRBD2. Trimming cost V 4 bases and J 5 bases; bases outside gene matches: 6. This CDR3 comprises 14 residues. The germline gives CDR1 SGHRS, CDR2 YFSETQ. As DNA, the CDR3 is TGCGCCAGCAGCCTTTGGACTAGAAACAATGAGCAGTTCTTC. This translates into CASSLWTRNNEQFF.

This chain uses TRBV15 with TRBJ1-1; 11 bases are a match to TRBD1. Germline V lookup: CDR1 LNHNV, CDR2 YYDKDF (reference sequence). The CDR3 has 14 residues. The V segment lost 5 bases and the J segment 5 bases; nucleotides outside the gene matches: 4. CDR3 DNA sequence: TGTGCCACCAGCGAGGGACAGGGGGGGACTGAAGCTTTCTTT. Its protein product is CATSEGQGGTEAFF. The full variable domain, with the rest looked up from reference TRBV15 and TRBJ1-1, is DAMVIQNPRYQVTQFGKPVTLSCSQTLNHNVMYWYQQKSSQAPKLLFHYYDKDFNNEADTPDNFQSRRPNTSFCFLDIRSPGLGDTAMYLCATSEGQGGTEAFFGQGTRLTVV.